These 18 T cell receptor beta chains originate from one sample sequenced in a study of T cell responses to AZD1222 COVID-19 vaccine. Data came from immunoSEQ multiplex PCR; TCRdb stores just in-frame clones and leaves some out. In the table there are under 40,000 clones, around 90% of which are singletons. The material sequenced was peripheral blood, taken on day 0 of AZD1222 vaccination. The receptors here all came from an adult in good health.

The chain employs TRBV6-2 or TRBV6-3 and TRBJ2-7; 15 positions agree with TRBD2. The germline gives CDR1 MNHEY, CDR2 SVGEGT. CDR3 length: 17 amino acids. The ends lost 5 bases at V and 0 bases at J; junction bases unmatched: 5. The CDR3 nucleotides are TGTGCCAGCAGTCCATGGACTAGCGGGAGGGCCTCCTACGAGCAGTACTTC. Its translation: CASSPWTSGRASYEQYF.

This clone was seen only once. The V gene is TRBV6-5, the J gene TRBJ1-1, with D unresolved. The CDR3 contains 13 residues. The V and J ends lost 8 bases and 6 bases respectively, with 16 bases between them. Germline CDR1 MNHEY, CDR2 SVGAGI. The CDR3 protein is CASLKRGVAEAFF. CDR3 nucleotide sequence: TGTGCCAGCCTAAAACGGGGAGTCGCTGAAGCTTTCTTT.

The chain couples TRBV7-9 to TRBJ2-1; D could derive from TRBD1 or TRBD2 (7 bases each). Germline loops: CDR1 SEHNR, CDR2 FQNEAQ (reference sequence). The CDR3 is 15 amino acids. Trimming took 6 bases from V and 3 from J, leaving 15 bases between them. Written as DNA, the CDR3 is TGTGCCAGCAGTCTGGGAGGGGGCAGCTACAATGAGCAGTTCTTC. This encodes CASSLGGGSYNEQFF. Drawing the rest from reference TRBV7-9 and TRBJ2-1, the complete variable domain is DTGVSQNPRHKITKRGQNVTFRCDPISEHNRLYWYRQTLGQGPEFLTYFQNEAQLEKSRLLSDRFSAERPKGSFSTLEIQRTEQGDSAMYLCASSLGGGSYNEQFFGPGTRLTVL.

The chain is built from TRBV7-2 and TRBJ2-7, with D perhaps matching TRBD1 (6 bases). Germline assignment: CDR1 SGHTA and CDR2 FQGNSA. V was trimmed by 3 bases and J by 6 bases, leaving 15 bases between them. The CDR3 length is 14 residues. The CDR3 DNA sequence: TGTGCCAGCAGCTTTCAGGGGCCCCGGGTCGAGCAGTACTTC. Translation gives CASSFQGPRVEQYF.

The chain has TRBV24-1 and TRBJ2-3, with D hard to call. V was clipped by 3 bases and J by 0 bases, with 15 bases between them. In germline, CDR1 is KGHDR, CDR2 SFDVKD. The CDR3 extends over 17 amino acids. The CDR3 here is CATSDPQSRASTDTQYF. Written as DNA, the CDR3 is TGTGCCACCAGTGATCCGCAGTCGCGTGCCAGCACAGATACGCAGTATTTT.

The V and J genes are TRBV5-4 and TRBJ1-3; D gene unclear. Germline CDR1 is SGHNT and CDR2 is YYREEE (reference sequence). V was cut by 4 bases and J by 0 bases, with 8 bases left in between. This CDR3 region has 14 residues. The CDR3 sequence is CASSPDASGNTIYF. The CDR3 DNA reads as TGTGCCAGCAGCCCGGACGCCTCTGGAAACACCATATATTTT.

The V gene is TRBV5-1, the J gene TRBJ2-3; perhaps TRBD1 as D (5 bases). This CDR3 comprises 12 residues. The germline gives CDR1 SGHRS, CDR2 YFSETQ. V was trimmed by 2 bases and J by 5 bases, leaving 6 bases between them. The CDR3 nucleotides read TGCGCCAGCAGCTTCAGGGTAGATACGCAGTATTTT. Protein product: CASSFRVDTQYF.

The chain recombines TRBV12-3 or TRBV12-4 with TRBJ2-7, with TRBD2 as a possible D gene (6 bases). The CDR3 is 12 residues long. With 3 bases removed from V and 6 bases from J, the gap between germline ends came to 9 bases. The CDR3 loop is CASSFWGGEQYF. The CDR3 region has the DNA TGTGCCAGCAGTTTCTGGGGAGGCGAGCAGTACTTC.

The chain combines TRBV7-8 with TRBJ1-1; D remains unclear. Per the germline V gene, CDR1 is SGHVS and CDR2 is FQNEAQ. This CDR3 region has 14 residues. V dropped 5 bases and J dropped 6 bases, with 16 bases sitting between them. CDR3 in DNA: TGTGCCAGCAGCCCCGACTTGTTCCCCGCTGAAGCTTTCTTT. Its translation: CASSPDLFPAEAFF.

The chain joins TRBV4-2 to TRBJ2-3; D unresolved. Germline assignment: CDR1 LGHNA and CDR2 YNFKEQ. V gave up 6 bases and J gave up 1 base, with 14 bases separating them. This CDR3 comprises 15 residues. The CDR3 nucleotides read TGTGCCAGCAGGTATCAGGCGGACCGCACAGATACGCAGTATTTT. Translation gives CASRYQADRTDTQYF.

The CDR3 sequence is CASSPGLAGSYEQYF. The CDR3, as DNA: TGTGCCAGCAGCCCGGGACTAGCGGGATCCTACGAGCAGTACTTC. The chain combines TRBV9 with TRBJ2-7; 13 bases line up with TRBD2. Germline CDR1 is SGDLS and CDR2 is YYNGEE. V dropped 4 bases and J dropped 1; count of bases not matched to a gene: 2. The CDR3 totals 15 residues.

The chain uses TRBV6-1 and TRBJ1-4; 9 bases are shared with TRBD1. With 2 bases clipped from V and 8 bases from J, the junction kept 9 bases outside the gene matches. Germline assignment: CDR1 MNHNS and CDR2 SASEGT. The CDR3 totals 16 residues. CDR3 sequence reads: CASSETPGTGNEKLFF. CDR3 nucleotides: TGTGCCAGCAGTGAAACACCCGGGACAGGGAACGAAAAACTGTTTTTT.

The V gene is TRBV6-5, the J gene TRBJ2-7; TRBD1 might be the D (5 bases). Germline loops: CDR1 MNHEY, CDR2 SVGAGI. The CDR3 consists of 14 residues. The germline V and J ends were trimmed by 2 bases and 2 bases, with 10 bases remaining between them. The CDR3 DNA sequence: TGTGCCAGCAGTTACCAGGGCCGGGCCTACGAGCAGTACTTC. Its translation is CASSYQGRAYEQYF.

The sample holds one count of this clone. This chain connects TRBV10-3 to TRBJ2-1; either TRBD1 or TRBD2 may fit D (5 bases each). The germline CDR1 and CDR2 sequences are ENHRY and SYGVKD. CDR3 length: 14 residues. V lost 0 bases and J lost 8, with 11 bases in between. This CDR3 is CAISESFRGDEQFF. In DNA form, the CDR3 reads TGTGCCATCAGTGAGTCTTTCAGAGGGGATGAGCAGTTCTTC.

This clone was counted between two and nine times. This sequence joins TRBV19 and TRBJ1-6, with D unresolved. This CDR3 spans 15 amino acids. The V gene lost 8 bases and the J gene lost 12 bases, with 23 bases spanning the gap. Germline CDR1 and CDR2: LNHDA and SQIVND (reference sequence). CDR3: CASHPTVEGSGPLHF. CDR3 sequence (DNA): TGTGCCAGTCACCCAACGGTCGAGGGATCGGGACCCCTCCACTTT. Using reference TRBV19 and TRBJ1-6 for the parts outside the CDR3, the full variable domain is DGGITQSPKYLFRKEGQNVTLSCEQNLNHDAMYWYRQDPGQGLRLIYYSQIVNDFQKGDIAEGYSVSREKKESFPLTVTSAQKNPTAFYLCASHPTVEGSGPLHFGNGTRLTVT.

The chain uses TRBV10-3 and TRBJ2-3, with TRBD1 matching over 8 bases. The CDR3 consists of 13 residues. Germline V gene sequence: CDR1 ENHRY, CDR2 SYGVKD. Trimming took 11 bases from V and 1 from J; bases not matched to a gene: 5. CDR3 in amino acids: CAAADRGTDTQYF. In nucleotides, the CDR3 is TGTGCCGCAGCGGACAGGGGCACAGATACGCAGTATTTT.

The chain joins TRBV28 to TRBJ1-1, with a possible D match to TRBD1 (6 bases). The V gene lost 8 bases and the J gene lost 1 base, with 20 bases spanning the gap. Germline-derived CDR1 and CDR2 are MDHEN and SYDVKM. The CDR3 is 16 residues long. The CDR3 DNA follows: TGTGCCAGCTCTTTACCCCAGGGGACCGGGAACACTGAAGCTTTCTTT. Its protein is CASSLPQGTGNTEAFF.

The chain links TRBV6-5 to TRBJ2-5; D is perhaps TRBD1 (5 bases). The CDR3 runs 15 residues. Germline V gene sequence: CDR1 MNHEY, CDR2 SVGAGI. Trimming stripped 2 bases from V and 2 bases from J, with 12 bases between. This chain's CDR3 is CASSYRTGFQETQYF. In DNA form, the CDR3 reads TGTGCCAGCAGTTACCGCACAGGATTTCAAGAGACCCAGTACTTC.